This TCR beta chain was sequenced for a study of T cells in Graves' hyperthyroidism and ophthalmopathy. Overall study findings and caveats: The majority of expanded thyroid clonotypes above 0.001 also appeared in blood.

Researchers took RNA transcripts and amplified the TCR beta CDR3 regions from them. The HTBI set primed first-round TCR CDR3 RT-PCR. MiXCR, run by TCRdb on the multiplex PCR reads, gives a single entry per CDR3 protein. Counted here are some 320,000 distinct CDR3 sequences, roughly an eighth occurring once; the ten biggest clones make up 34%. The CDR3 consists of 12 residues. Germline CDR1 reads SEHNR; CDR2 reads FQNEAQ (reference sequence). V shed 6 bases and J shed 5 bases, with 11 bases lying between them. Diagnoses used clinical symptoms, serum thyroxine and TRAb, thyroid ultrasound and orbital computed tomography. At least ten counts were recorded for this clonotype. Antigen: not known.

The receptor was isolated from a woman aged 35 to 49 with Graves' ophthalmopathy. Sequenced sample: blood. This chain uses TRBV7-9 with TRBJ2-7; D remains unclear. This CDR3 reads CASRGPPDEQYF. The CDR3 region has the DNA TGTGCCAGCAGAGGCCCCCCCGACGAGCAGTACTTC.